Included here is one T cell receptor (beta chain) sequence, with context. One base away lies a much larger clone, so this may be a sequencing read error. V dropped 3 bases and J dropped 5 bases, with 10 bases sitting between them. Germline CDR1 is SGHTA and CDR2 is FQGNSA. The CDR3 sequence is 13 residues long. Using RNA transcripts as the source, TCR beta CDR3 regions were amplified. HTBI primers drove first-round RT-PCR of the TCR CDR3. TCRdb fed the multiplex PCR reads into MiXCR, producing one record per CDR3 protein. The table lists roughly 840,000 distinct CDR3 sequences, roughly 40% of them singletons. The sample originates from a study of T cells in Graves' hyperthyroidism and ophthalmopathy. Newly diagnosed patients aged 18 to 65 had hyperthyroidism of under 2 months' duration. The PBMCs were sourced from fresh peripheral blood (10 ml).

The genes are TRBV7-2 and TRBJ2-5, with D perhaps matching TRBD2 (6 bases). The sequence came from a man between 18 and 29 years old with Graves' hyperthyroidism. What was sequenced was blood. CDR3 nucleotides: TGTGCCAGCAGCTTCACGGAGGGGGAGACCCAGTACTTC. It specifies CASSFTEGETQYF.